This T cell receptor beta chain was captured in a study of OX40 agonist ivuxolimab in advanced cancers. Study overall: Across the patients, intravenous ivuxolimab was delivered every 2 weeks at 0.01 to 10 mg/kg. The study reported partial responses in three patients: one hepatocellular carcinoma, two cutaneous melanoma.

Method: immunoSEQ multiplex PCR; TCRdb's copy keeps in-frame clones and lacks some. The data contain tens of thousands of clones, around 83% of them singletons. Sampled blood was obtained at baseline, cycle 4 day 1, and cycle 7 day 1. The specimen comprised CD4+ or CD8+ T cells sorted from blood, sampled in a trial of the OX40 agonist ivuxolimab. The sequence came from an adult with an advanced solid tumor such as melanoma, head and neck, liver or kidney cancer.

CDR3 in DNA: TGTGCCAGCAGCCGCCCCGGCACTAGCGGGAGAACAGATACGCAGTATTTT. Amino acids: CASSRPGTSGRTDTQYF. The chain employs TRBV5-4 and TRBJ2-3; 11 bases are shared with TRBD2. The CDR3 length is 17 residues. The germline V gene encodes CDR1 SGHNT and CDR2 YYREEE (reference sequence). Losses at the gene ends were 4 bases for V and 3 bases for J; bases not matched to a gene: 10.